These T cell receptor beta chains were read from a single sample in a study of beta chain features in type 1 diabetes. Assay used: immunoSEQ multiplex PCR; TCRdb lists only in-frame clones, some missing. The table lists some 400,000 clones, over 12% of them singletons. Source material: naive CD4+ T cells from blood. The receptors here all came from a woman younger than 35 in good health. Each CDR3 is given with its conserved first and last residue. The order of the fields is CDR3 DNA, CDR3 protein, clone size, D gene, J gene, V gene. A D gene is named only where the DNA matches it firmly. Rows may omit the clone size; those that give it use once, few, many or a size class.

DNA: TGTGCCAGCAGCTTTTACAGCCCCCGCACAGATACGCAGTATTTT
CDR3: CASSFYSPRTDTQYF
size: -
D: -
J: TRBJ2-3
V: TRBV7-2

DNA: TGCGCCAGCAGCTCCCGGGACAGGGGGTTTGGCTACACCTTC
CDR3: CASSSRDRGFGYTF
size: -
D: TRBD1
J: TRBJ1-2
V: TRBV5-1

DNA: TGTGCCGCCACGACAGGAGGGAACACTGAAGCTTTCTTT
CDR3: CAATTGGNTEAFF
size: -
D: -
J: TRBJ1-1
V: TRBV30

DNA: TGTGCCAGTAGTATAGGCCTAGCGGGTACCTACAATGAGCAGTTCTTC
CDR3: CASSIGLAGTYNEQFF
size: -
D: TRBD2
J: TRBJ2-1
V: TRBV19

DNA: TGTGCCAGCTCAGTGAGGACAGGGAGCTATGGCTACACCTTC
CDR3: CASSVRTGSYGYTF
size: few
D: TRBD1
J: TRBJ1-2
V: TRBV18

DNA: TGTGCCATCAGTGACGGCGGAGGTTCCTACGAGCAGTACTTC
CDR3: CAISDGGGSYEQYF
size: few
D: -
J: TRBJ2-7
V: TRBV10-3

DNA: TGCAGTGCTAGGAGTGAAGAAAAACTGTTTTTT
CDR3: CSARSEEKLFF
size: -
D: -
J: TRBJ1-4
V: TRBV20-1

DNA: TGCGCCAGCAGCTCCCCCCCCGGAGAGTATTACCTCTTTAGCTCCGGAGATACGCAGTATTTT
CDR3: CASSSPPGEYYLFSSGDTQYF
size: few
D: -
J: TRBJ2-3
V: TRBV5-1

DNA: TGCAGTGCTGGGACTAGCTATGAGCAGTTCTTC
CDR3: CSAGTSYEQFF
size: -
D: TRBD2
J: TRBJ2-1
V: TRBV20-1

DNA: TGTGCCAGCAGGGCCCGACAGGGGGCAAAGGGTGGCTACACCTTC
CDR3: CASRARQGAKGGYTF
size: few
D: TRBD1
J: TRBJ1-2
V: TRBV2

DNA: TGTGCCAGCTGTCGACTAGCGGGAGGGCCAAGGGACAATGAGCAGTTCTTC
CDR3: CASCRLAGGPRDNEQFF
size: few
D: TRBD2
J: TRBJ2-1
V: TRBV7-2

DNA: TGTGCCATCAGTGGCGGGCACAGCTCCTACGAGCAGTACTTC
CDR3: CAISGGHSSYEQYF
size: -
D: -
J: TRBJ2-7
V: TRBV10-3

DNA: TGCAGTCCCCCCACGGACACTGAAGCTTTCTTT
CDR3: CSPPTDTEAFF
size: -
D: -
J: TRBJ1-1
V: TRBV20-1

DNA: TGTGCCAGCAGACTCGAAGTCCCCCCCTACGAGCAGTACTTC
CDR3: CASRLEVPPYEQYF
size: few
D: -
J: TRBJ2-7
V: TRBV28

DNA: TGTGCCAGCAGTACAGGGACAGGGAGGACTGAAGCTTTCTTT
CDR3: CASSTGTGRTEAFF
size: -
D: TRBD1
J: TRBJ1-1
V: TRBV6-5

DNA: TGTGCCAGCAGCTGGGGAGCTAGCGGGACTAGCACAGATACGCAGTATTTT
CDR3: CASSWGASGTSTDTQYF
size: -
D: TRBD2
J: TRBJ2-3
V: TRBV7-9

DNA: TGTGCCAGCAGTTACAGGGAGGCCTCTGGCTACACCTTC
CDR3: CASSYREASGYTF
size: -
D: -
J: TRBJ1-2
V: TRBV6-5

DNA: TGTGCCAGCAGTTACTCGCGGCGGGAGGGAGAGACCCAGTACTTC
CDR3: CASSYSRREGETQYF
size: -
D: TRBD2
J: TRBJ2-5
V: TRBV6-6

DNA: TGCAGCGTGACAGTCTCGATGAACACTGAAGCTTTCTTT
CDR3: CSVTVSMNTEAFF
size: few
D: -
J: TRBJ1-1
V: TRBV29-1

DNA: TGCGCCAGCAGCTTGGTGGTAGTCGCTATAGATCAGCAGTTCTTC
CDR3: CASSLVVVAIDQQFF
size: few
D: -
J: TRBJ2-1
V: TRBV5-1

DNA: TGTGCCAGTGGGACTAGCGGGAGGCTGTTTACAGATACGCAGTATTTT
CDR3: CASGTSGRLFTDTQYF
size: -
D: TRBD2
J: TRBJ2-3
V: TRBV28

DNA: TGTGCCAGCAGTTCTACCGCCGGGTCCTACGAGCAGTACTTC
CDR3: CASSSTAGSYEQYF
size: -
D: -
J: TRBJ2-7
V: TRBV6-5

DNA: TGTGCCAGCAGCTTCCTAGCGGGAACCCCGTACTTC
CDR3: CASSFLAGTPYF
size: -
D: TRBD2
J: TRBJ2-7
V: TRBV7-2

DNA: TGTGCCAGCAGCTTAACGCTCAGGCAGTATTTT
CDR3: CASSLTLRQYF
size: once
D: -
J: TRBJ2-3
V: TRBV5-6